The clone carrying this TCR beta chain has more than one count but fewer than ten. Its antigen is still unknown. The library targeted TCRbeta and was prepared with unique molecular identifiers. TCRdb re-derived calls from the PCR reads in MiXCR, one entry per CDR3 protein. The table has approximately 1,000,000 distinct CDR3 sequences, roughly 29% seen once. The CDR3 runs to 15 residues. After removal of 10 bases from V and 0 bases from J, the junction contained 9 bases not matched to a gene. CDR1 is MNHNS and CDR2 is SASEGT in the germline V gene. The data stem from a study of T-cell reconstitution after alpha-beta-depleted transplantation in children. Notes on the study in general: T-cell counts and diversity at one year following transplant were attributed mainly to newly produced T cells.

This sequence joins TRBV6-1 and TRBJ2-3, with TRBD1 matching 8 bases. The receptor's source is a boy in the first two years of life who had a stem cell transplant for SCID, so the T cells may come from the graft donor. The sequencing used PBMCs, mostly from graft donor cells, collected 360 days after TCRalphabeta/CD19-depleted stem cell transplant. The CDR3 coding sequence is TGTGCCACCGAATTTCAGGGGGCGAGCACAGATACGCAGTATTTT. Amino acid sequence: CATEFQGASTDTQYF.